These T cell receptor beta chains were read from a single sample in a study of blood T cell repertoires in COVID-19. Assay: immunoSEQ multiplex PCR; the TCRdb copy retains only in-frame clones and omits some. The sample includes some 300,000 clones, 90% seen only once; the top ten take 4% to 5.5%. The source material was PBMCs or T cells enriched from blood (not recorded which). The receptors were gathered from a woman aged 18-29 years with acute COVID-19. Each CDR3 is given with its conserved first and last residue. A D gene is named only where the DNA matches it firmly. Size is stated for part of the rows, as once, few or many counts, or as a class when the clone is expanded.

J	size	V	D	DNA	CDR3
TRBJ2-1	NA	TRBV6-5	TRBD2	TGTGCCAGCAGTTACTCACTTAGGGAGGGATCTGAGCAGTTCTTC	CASSYSLREGSEQFF
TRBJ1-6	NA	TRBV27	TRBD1	TGTGCCAGCAGTCCCGGGACAGGGGGGAATTCACCCCTCCACTTT	CASSPGTGGNSPLHF
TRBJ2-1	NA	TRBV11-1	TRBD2	TGTGCCAGCAACCAGGGACTAGCGGGAGGGCTCTATGAGCAGTTCTTC	CASNQGLAGGLYEQFF
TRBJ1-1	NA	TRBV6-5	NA	TGTGCCAGCAGTTACTCCGGTGAGAACACTGAAGCTTTCTTT	CASSYSGENTEAFF
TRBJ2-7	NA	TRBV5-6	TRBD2	TGTGCCAGCACCCGGGGTAGCGGGTACCCCTACGAGCAGTACTTC	CASTRGSGYPYEQYF
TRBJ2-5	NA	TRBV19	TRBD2	TGTGCCAGTAGTATGGGATTTGTACTAGCGGGATTACAAGAGACCCAGTACTTC	CASSMGFVLAGLQETQYF
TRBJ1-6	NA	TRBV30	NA	TGTGCCTGGACGATGGGGGGTAGCTCCTATAATTCACCCCTCCACTTT	CAWTMGGSSYNSPLHF
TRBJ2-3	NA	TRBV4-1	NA	TGCGCCAGCAGCCAACCCGACAGGGCGGGAGGCCCCGGTATAGATACGCAGTATTTT	CASSQPDRAGGPGIDTQYF
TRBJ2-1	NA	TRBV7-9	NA	TGTGCCAGCAGCTCAAGAACAGTTCAGATCTTC	CASSSRTVQIF
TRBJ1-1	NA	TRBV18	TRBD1	TGTGCCAGCTCACCCGAACCGGGACAGCTGAACACTGAAGCTTTCTTT	CASSPEPGQLNTEAFF
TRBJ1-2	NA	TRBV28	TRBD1	TGTGCCAGCAGTTCGACAGGGGAGAACTATGGCTACACCTTC	CASSSTGENYGYTF
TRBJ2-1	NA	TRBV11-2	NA	TGTGCCAGCAGCTTAGATGGAGTCTCGTACAATGAGCAGTTCTTC	CASSLDGVSYNEQFF
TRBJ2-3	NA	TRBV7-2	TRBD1	TGTGCCAGCAGCCGACAGGGCCGTGATACGCAGTATTTT	CASSRQGRDTQYF
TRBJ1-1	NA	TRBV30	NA	TGTGCCTGGAGTGTAAGCCTGGTGAACACTGAAGCTTTCTTT	CAWSVSLVNTEAFF
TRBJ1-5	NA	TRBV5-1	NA	TGCGCCAGCAGCTGGTCGGGAGTTAGCAATCAGCCCCAGCATTTT	CASSWSGVSNQPQHF
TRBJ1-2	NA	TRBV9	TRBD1	TGTGCCAGCAGCGTAGCTACAGGGGGCGCGGATGGCTACACCTTC	CASSVATGGADGYTF
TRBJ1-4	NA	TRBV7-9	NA	TGTGCCAGCAGCCAGGGGTTCGGTAATGAAAAACTGTTTTTT	CASSQGFGNEKLFF
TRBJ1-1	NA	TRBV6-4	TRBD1	TGTGCCAGTAAACCGGGACAGGGGTACGCTGAAGCTTTCTTT	CASKPGQGYAEAFF
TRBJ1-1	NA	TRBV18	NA	TGTGCCAGCTCACCATCATCGGTTCCGAACACTGAAGCTTTCTTT	CASSPSSVPNTEAFF
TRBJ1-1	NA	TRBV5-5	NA	TGTGCCAGCACCGTTTTCAGAAGGGGTGGAACTGAAGCTTTCTTT	CASTVFRRGGTEAFF
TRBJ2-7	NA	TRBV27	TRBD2	TGTGCCAGCAGTTGGACTAGCGGTTACGAGCAGTACTTC	CASSWTSGYEQYF
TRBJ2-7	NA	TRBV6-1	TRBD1	TGTGCCAGCAGTGCCGCTAAGCTTACAGGGGATTTCTACGAGCAGTACTTC	CASSAAKLTGDFYEQYF
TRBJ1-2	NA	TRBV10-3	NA	TGTGCCACAACGGACAGAGAGAACTATGGCTACACCTTC	CATTDRENYGYTF
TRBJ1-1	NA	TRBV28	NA	TGTGCCAGCGGGGCATCAATGAACACTGAAGCTTTCTTT	CASGASMNTEAFF
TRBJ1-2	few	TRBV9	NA	TGTGCCAGCAGCGTAGAACAGGGCTATGGCTACACCTTC	CASSVEQGYGYTF
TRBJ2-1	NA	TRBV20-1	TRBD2	TGCAGTGCTAGTGGTGACCTAGCGGGAGGGCCTGGGAATGAGCAGTTCTTC	CSASGDLAGGPGNEQFF
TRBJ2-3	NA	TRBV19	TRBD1	TGTGCCAGTAGTGGGGGGACAGGGACACTCACAGATACGCAGTATTTT	CASSGGTGTLTDTQYF
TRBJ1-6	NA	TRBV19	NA	TGTGCCAGTAGTGTCGGCCAGGCAGGGGCTAATTCACCCCTCCACTTT	CASSVGQAGANSPLHF
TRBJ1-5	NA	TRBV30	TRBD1	TGTGCCTGGAGAGAGACAGGGGAGGGTAAGCGTCAGCCCCAGCATTTT	CAWRETGEGKRQPQHF
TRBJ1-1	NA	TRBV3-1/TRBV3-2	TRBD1	TGTGCCAGCAGCCAAGAGCCGGGACAGGGAGGGACTGAAGCTTTCTTT	CASSQEPGQGGTEAFF
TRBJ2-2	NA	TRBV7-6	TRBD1	TGTGCCAGCAGCTTATTACGGGGACAGTGGGCAGGGGAGCTGTTTTTT	CASSLLRGQWAGELFF
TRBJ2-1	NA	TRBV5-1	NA	TGCGCCAGCAGCCCGCTGGACAGTCATGAGCAGTTCTTC	CASSPLDSHEQFF
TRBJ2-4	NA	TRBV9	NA	TGTGCCAGCAGCGTAAGCCCAATAGCCAAAAACATTCAGTACTTC	CASSVSPIAKNIQYF
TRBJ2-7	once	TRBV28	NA	TGTGCCAGCAGTTTCGGGCAGGGGGGTTCTTACGAGCAGTACTTC	CASSFGQGGSYEQYF
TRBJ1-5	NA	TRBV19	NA	TGTGCCAGTAGTATGAGCGTAGGGCCCCAGCATTTT	CASSMSVGPQHF
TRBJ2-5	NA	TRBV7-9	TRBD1	TGTGCCAGCAGCCCGACAGGGGGATGGATACAAGAGACCCAGTACTTC	CASSPTGGWIQETQYF
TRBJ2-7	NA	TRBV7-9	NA	TGTGCCAGCAGCTTCCAGGGAAGCGAGCAGTACTTC	CASSFQGSEQYF
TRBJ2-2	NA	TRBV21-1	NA	TGTGCCAGCAGCAAACGGGGACTAGCGGACGCGAACACCGGGGAGCTGTTTTTT	CASSKRGLADANTGELFF
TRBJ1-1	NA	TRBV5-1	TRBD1	TGCGCCAGCAGCTTGGAAGGGACAGGGGTTGGGACTGAAGCTTTCTTT	CASSLEGTGVGTEAFF
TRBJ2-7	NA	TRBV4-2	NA	TGTGCCAGCAGCCCCGGTTGGGGGGGCGGGGAGCAGTACTTC	CASSPGWGGGEQYF
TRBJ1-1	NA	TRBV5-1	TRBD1	TGCGCCAGCAGCCTCGGACAGGGGGCCCTCCAAGCTTTCTTT	CASSLGQGALQAFF
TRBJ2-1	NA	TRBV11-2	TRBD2	TGTGCCAGCAGCTTGGGGACTAGTTGGGCGGATGAGCAGTTCTTC	CASSLGTSWADEQFF
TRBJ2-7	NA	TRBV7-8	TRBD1	TGTGCCAGCAGGCCATCGGGGACAGGGATCTACGAGCAGTACTTC	CASRPSGTGIYEQYF
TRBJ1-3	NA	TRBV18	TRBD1	TGTGCCAGCTCGACCGGACAGGGGGCCTCTGGAAACACCATATATTTT	CASSTGQGASGNTIYF
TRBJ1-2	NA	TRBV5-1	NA	TGCGCCAGCAGCACCTTTGGCGGGGGAGGCTATGGCTACACCTTC	CASSTFGGGGYGYTF
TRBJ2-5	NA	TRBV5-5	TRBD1	TGTGCCAGCAGCTTCTTCAGGGGGCAGGAGACCCAGTACTTC	CASSFFRGQETQYF
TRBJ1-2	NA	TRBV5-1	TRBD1	TGCGCCAGCAGCTTGATGTCCGCAGGGGGGAACTATGGCTACACCTTC	CASSLMSAGGNYGYTF
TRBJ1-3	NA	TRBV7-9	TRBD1	TGTGCCAGCAGCCCACAACAGGGGATCTCTGGAAACACCATATATTTT	CASSPQQGISGNTIYF
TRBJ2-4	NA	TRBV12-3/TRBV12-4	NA	TGTGCCAGCAGCTCTAGCAGCCTAGTTCAGTACTTC	CASSSSSLVQYF
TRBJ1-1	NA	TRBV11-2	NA	TGTGCCAGCAGCTTGTTATGGGGGGTAACTGAAGCTTTCTTT	CASSLLWGVTEAFF
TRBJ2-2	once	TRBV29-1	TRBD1	TGCAGCGTGGATGGACAGGAGAACACCGGGGAGCTGTTTTTT	CSVDGQENTGELFF
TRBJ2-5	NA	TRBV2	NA	TGTGCCAGCAGTGGGACAAGACAAGAGACCCAGTACTTC	CASSGTRQETQYF
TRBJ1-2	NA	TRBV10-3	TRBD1	TGTGCCATCAGTCCCTCCGCCGATACAGGGGACTATGGCTACACCTTC	CAISPSADTGDYGYTF
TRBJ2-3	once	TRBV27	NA	TGTGCCAGCAGTTTATCGCGGGCCTACACAGATACGCAGTATTTT	CASSLSRAYTDTQYF
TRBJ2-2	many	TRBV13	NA	TGTGCCAGCAGCTTAGAGGTGCGGTTCGCCGGGGAGCTGTTTTTT	CASSLEVRFAGELFF